The 27 T cell receptor beta chains below come from one sample, sequenced in a study of CXCR3-negative and CXCR3-positive naive CD8 T cells. Findings and caveats of the study: CXCR3-negative naive cells had less hydrophobic TRB CDR3s than did CXCR3-positive naive cells.

Each TRB cDNA library was prepared by 5' RACE (with UMI labels). TCRdb reanalyzed the 5' RACE reads and collapses them to one entry per CDR3 protein, without DNA. In all, the sample yields 120,000 to 150,000 distinct CDR3 sequences. No antigen is known for these receptors. The sample consisted of naive CXCR3+ CD8+ T cells from blood. The subset denotes: CD45RO-CCR7+CD27+CD95- naive CD8+ T cells expressing CXCR3 (TNR3+). Receptors were obtained from a human donor in good health. Some clones in this sample may be carry-over from other donors' samples.

The chain couples TRBV14 to TRBJ2-1; with no DNA, the TCRdb D assignment of TRBD2 cannot be verified. Per germline, CDR1 SGHDN and CDR2 FVKESK. CDR3 length: 16 residues. The CDR3 sequence is CASSPSSGGLYNEQFF.

V is TRBV6-5 and J is TRBJ2-1; TCRdb lists TRBD1, though no DNA is available to test this call. From germline, CDR1 is MNHEY and CDR2 SVGAGI. The CDR3 totals 14 residues. The CDR3 spells CASSYQGLYNEQFF.

This chain uses TRBV7-9 with TRBJ2-1; TCRdb picks TRBD1, but there is no DNA to check that call. The CDR3 runs to 13 residues. Germline V CDR1 and CDR2: SEHNR, FQNEAQ (reference sequence). The CDR3 protein is CASSPSGPNEQFF.

The chain recombines TRBV21-1 with TRBJ2-7. TRBV21-1 has pseudogene status. The CDR3 loop spans 14 amino acids. The CDR3 spells CASRRCREPSEQYF.

The genes are TRBV20-1 and TRBJ1-4; without DNA, the TCRdb call of TRBD1 cannot be checked. The CDR3 has 13 residues. Looked up from germline, CDR1 is DFQATT and CDR2 is SNEGSKA (reference sequence). This chain's CDR3 is CSARSRGGEKLFF.

The chain joins TRBV7-2 to TRBJ2-7; the D call of TRBD1 rests on TCRdb alone, since no DNA is present to check it. CDR1 and CDR2 from the germline V gene are SGHTA and FQGNSA. This CDR3 spans 16 amino acids. The chain's CDR3 is CASSLTPGQGHYEQYF.

The chain has TRBV21-1 and TRBJ2-7. TRBV21-1 constitutes a pseudogene. The CDR3 spans 15 residues. CDR3 protein: CASSKGGEDSYEQYF.

The V and J genes are TRBV12-3 or TRBV12-4 and TRBJ2-1; no DNA is available, so the TRBD1 call from TCRdb remains unchecked. CDR3 length: 15 amino acids. The CDR3 is CASSLSGGPYNEQFF.

The chain recombines TRBV7-2 with TRBJ2-7. CDR3 length: 14 residues. CDR1 and CDR2 from the germline V gene are SGHTA and FQGNSA. The CDR3: CASSPDGSSYEQYF.

This chain uses TRBV5-5 with TRBJ2-7; TCRdb's D gene call, TRBD1, goes unchecked for lack of DNA. In germline, CDR1 is SGHKS, CDR2 YYEKEE (reference sequence). The CDR3 is 17 amino acids. CDR3 residues: CASSLFLPETGSYEQYF. The whole variable domain, filled in from reference TRBV5-5 and TRBJ2-7, reads DAGVTQSPTHLIKTRGQQVTLRCSPISGHKSVSWYQQVLGQGPQFIFQYYEKEERGRGNFPDRFSARQFPNYSSELNVNALLLGDSALYLCASSLFLPETGSYEQYFGPGTRLTVT.

V is TRBV13 and J is TRBJ1-1; TCRdb proposes TRBD1, but this gene call is untestable without DNA. In germline, CDR1 is PRHDT, CDR2 FYEKMQ (reference sequence). The CDR3 is made up of 13 amino acids. The CDR3 protein is CASSFTGATEAFF.

The gene calls are TRBV5-5 and TRBJ1-5. Germline V gene lookup returns CDR1 SGHKS and CDR2 YYEKEE (reference sequence). This CDR3 spans 15 amino acids. CDR3 sequence: CASSLESVSNQPQHF.

The rearrangement joins TRBV3-1 to TRBJ1-2. Germline values: CDR1 LGHDT, CDR2 YNNKEL (reference sequence). CDR3 length: 16 amino acids. CDR3 residues: CASSQFRALKGYGYTF.

The chain links TRBV18 to TRBJ1-1. Germline V gene lookup returns CDR1 KGHSH and CDR2 LQKENI. This CDR3 is built from 15 residues. CDR3 amino acids: CASSPPRTGSTEAFF.

The gene calls are TRBV28 and TRBJ2-1; TCRdb lists TRBD1, though no DNA is available to test this call. Germline V gene sequence: CDR1 MDHEN, CDR2 SYDVKM. The CDR3 sequence is 15 residues long. The CDR3 here is CASSFEAGVYNEQFF.

V gene TRBV20-1 combines with J gene TRBJ2-7; lacking DNA, the TRBD2 call made by TCRdb goes unchecked. The germline gives CDR1 DFQATT, CDR2 SNEGSKA (reference sequence). This CDR3 is 15 amino acids long. CDR3: CSARDLDLPAREQYF.

The chain combines TRBV29-1 with TRBJ2-3; TCRdb calls TRBD2, which cannot be checked without DNA. The CDR3 has 15 amino acids. CDR1 is SQVTM, CDR2 ANQGSEA, per germline. The CDR3 region is CSANPTSGGADTQYF.

The chain joins TRBV29-1 to TRBJ2-7; TCRdb picks TRBD1, but there is no DNA to check that call. Germline CDR1 SQVTM, CDR2 ANQGSEA. There are 16 residues in the CDR3. The CDR3: CSVEDGVEDRHYEQYF.

The rearrangement uses TRBV7-9 and TRBJ2-5; the D call from TCRdb, TRBD1, cannot be confirmed without DNA. Per germline, CDR1 SEHNR and CDR2 FQNEAQ (reference sequence). The CDR3 contains 18 residues. CDR3 sequence: CASSLIRTGTRYQETQYF.

J is TRBJ1-4 and V is TRBV6-6; TCRdb proposes TRBD1, but this gene call is untestable without DNA. The V gene's germline CDR1 is MNHNY and CDR2 SVGAGI (reference sequence). The CDR3 totals 18 residues. CDR3: CASSYFPVGQGRDEKLFF.

The rearrangement uses TRBV7-8 and TRBJ2-1; there is no DNA to check the TCRdb D call of TRBD1. In germline, CDR1 is SGHVS, CDR2 FQNEAQ. This CDR3 region has 13 residues. CDR3 residues: CASSLTWGDEQFF.

This chain joins TRBV14 and TRBJ2-1; with no DNA, the TCRdb D assignment of TRBD2 cannot be verified. This CDR3 has 15 amino acids. Germline V CDR1 and CDR2: SGHDN, FVKESK. CDR3 protein: CASSQVRLAGGEQFF.

V and J are TRBV7-9 and TRBJ2-5. This CDR3 is built from 13 residues. Germline V CDR1 and CDR2: SEHNR, FQNEAQ (reference sequence). CDR3 amino acids: CASSSLLRLGQYF.

The chain combines TRBV27 with TRBJ1-5; without DNA, the TCRdb call of TRBD1 cannot be checked. The germline CDR1 and CDR2 sequences are MNHEY and SMNVEV (reference sequence). This CDR3 has 14 residues. The CDR3 sequence: CASSWTGVAQPQHF.

The chain carries TRBV5-1 and TRBJ1-2; no DNA is available, so the TRBD1 call from TCRdb remains unchecked. The CDR3 contains 12 residues. Germline V lookup: CDR1 SGHRS, CDR2 YFSETQ. CDR3 residues: CASSFTGDGYTF.

The chain links TRBV19 to TRBJ1-1; the D call from TCRdb, TRBD1, cannot be confirmed without DNA. CDR1 is LNHDA and CDR2 is SQIVND in the germline V gene (reference sequence). The CDR3 has 13 amino acids. The chain's CDR3 is CASKEGAAAEAFF. Looking up the rest from reference TRBV19 and TRBJ1-1 gives the full variable domain: DGGITQSPKYLFRKEGQNVTLSCEQNLNHDAMYWYRQDPGQGLRLIYYSQIVNDFQKGDIAEGYSVSREKKESFPLTVTSAQKNPTAFYLCASKEGAAAEAFFGQGTRLTVV.

The V and J genes are TRBV4-2 and TRBJ2-1; TCRdb proposes TRBD1, but this gene call is untestable without DNA. Germline-derived CDR1 and CDR2 are LGHNA and YNFKEQ. This CDR3 region has 19 residues. The CDR3 is CASSQGWQGAGGKYNEQFF.